Shown below are 23 T cell receptor beta chains from a single sample sequenced in a study of cytotoxic CD8 clonotypes in ibrutinib-treated CLL. Profiling relied on immunoSEQ multiplex PCR, and the TCRdb table lists in-frame clones only, not all of them. The data hold around 310,000 clones, with roughly 85% observed a single time. Sample: PBMCs, taken before ibrutinib treatment. The source is a human donor with chronic lymphocytic leukemia.

This clone occurred once. The chain links TRBV9 to TRBJ2-3, with D unresolved. Germline CDR1 SGDLS, CDR2 YYNGEE. The V end was cut by 3 bases, the J end by 2 bases, with 16 bases between. The CDR3 spans 16 residues. The CDR3 loop reads CASSAPVYRNTDTQYF. In DNA form, the CDR3 reads TGTGCCAGCAGCGCACCCGTGTACCGGAACACAGATACGCAGTATTTT.

The chain combines TRBV10-1 with TRBJ2-7, with D unclear. Germline loops: CDR1 WNHNN, CDR2 SYGVQD (reference sequence). There are 11 residues in the CDR3. V was clipped by 3 bases and J by 5 bases, with 5 bases between them. In nucleotides, the CDR3 is TGCGCCAGCAGTGACCTTCACGAGCAGTACTTC. It encodes CASSDLHEQYF.

The genes are TRBV5-8 and TRBJ2-5; D is unclear. Per germline, CDR1 SGHTS and CDR2 YDEGEE. This CDR3 has 15 amino acids. V lost 3 bases and J 2 bases, leaving 14 bases between the germline ends. The CDR3: CASSSAGRIQETQYF. CDR3 coding DNA: TGTGCCAGCAGCTCCGCCGGGCGGATACAAGAGACCCAGTACTTC.

This clone showed up just once. The chain is built from TRBV9 and TRBJ2-1; 15 bases match TRBD2. The CDR3 spans 17 residues. The germline gives CDR1 SGDLS, CDR2 YYNGEE. After removal of 3 bases from V and 1 base from J, the junction contained 2 bases not matched to a gene. CDR3 in amino acids: CASSGTSGRASYNEQFF. CDR3 DNA: TGTGCCAGCAGCGGGACTAGCGGGAGGGCTTCCTACAATGAGCAGTTCTTC.

This clone was observed once. The V call is TRBV2, the J call TRBJ1-1; 8 bases line up with TRBD1. CDR3 size: 15 residues. CDR1 and CDR2 (germline): SNHLY, FYNNEI. The J segment lost 1 base and the V segment lost 7 bases, leaving 8 bases of the junction unmatched. CDR3 nucleotides: TGTGCCAGCAAGCAAAAGACAGGGGCGAACACTGAAGCTTTCTTT. Protein sequence: CASKQKTGANTEAFF. Full variable domain (remainder filled in from reference TRBV2 and TRBJ1-1): EPEVTQTPSHQVTQMGQEVILRCVPISNHLYFYWYRQILGQKVEFLVSFYNNEISEKSEIFDDQFSVERPDGSNFTLKIRSTKLEDSAMYFCASKQKTGANTEAFFGQGTRLTVV.

This clone was seen a few times. The rearrangement joins TRBV27 to TRBJ2-1; 7 bases map to TRBD1. This CDR3 is built from 13 residues. Germline CDR1 and CDR2: MNHEY and SMNVEV (reference sequence). J lost 7 bases, V lost 8 bases, and 8 bases had no gene match. The CDR3 loop reads CASGTVRVNEQFF. The CDR3 DNA follows: TGTGCCAGCGGGACAGTGAGGGTTAATGAGCAGTTCTTC.

V is TRBV19 and J is TRBJ1-2; unclear D gene. Per germline, CDR1 LNHDA and CDR2 SQIVND (reference sequence). With 4 bases removed from V and 3 bases from J, the gap between germline ends came to 12 bases. This CDR3 spans 14 amino acids. For the CDR3, the DNA is TGTGCCAGTAGTAGCTCCGCAGGCCACTATGGCTACACCTTC. Translation: CASSSSAGHYGYTF.

The J gene is TRBJ2-3, the V gene TRBV2; maybe TRBD1 (5 bases). Germline loops: CDR1 SNHLY, CDR2 FYNNEI. The CDR3 extends over 13 amino acids. Trimming left V 5 bases short and J 6 bases short, with 12 bases between. The CDR3, as DNA: TGTGCCAGCAGTTTGGACACTGGGGATACGCAGTATTTT. It encodes CASSLDTGDTQYF.

The chain combines TRBV7-9 with TRBJ2-1; 9 bases agree with TRBD2. CDR3 length: 16 amino acids. Looked up from germline, CDR1 is SEHNR and CDR2 is FQNEAQ (reference sequence). The trim removed 5 bases at V and 8 bases at J, leaving 13 bases unmatched. In DNA form, the CDR3 reads TGTGCCAGCAGCCAAACTTCTAGCGGGAAGTACGATGAGCAGTTCTTC. Its translation: CASSQTSSGKYDEQFF.

V usage is TRBV4-1 and J usage is TRBJ1-4; D not certain. With 0 bases removed from V and 7 bases from J, the gap between germline ends came to 12 bases. The CDR3 is 15 amino acids. Germline V lookup: CDR1 MGHRA, CDR2 YSYEKL. DNA of the CDR3: TGCGCCAGCAGCCAAGATCCCCTTAGAAGTGAAAAACTGTTTTTT. It yields the protein CASSQDPLRSEKLFF.

The chain recombines TRBV28 with TRBJ1-4; D is possibly TRBD1 (6 bases). CDR3 length equals 17 residues. The ends were cut back, 4 bases at V and 8 bases at J, with 23 bases in the middle. In germline, CDR1 is MDHEN, CDR2 SYDVKM. CDR3 sequence reads: CASSSIPPRDKEEKLFF. The CDR3 bases are TGTGCCAGCAGTTCGATACCACCACGGGACAAAGAGGAAAAACTGTTTTTT.

This clone came up a few times. The chain employs TRBV7-2 and TRBJ2-7; 9 nucleotides line up with TRBD2. Unmatched junction bases numbered 9, after V lost 6 bases and J lost 6 bases. This CDR3 has 14 amino acids. Germline V gives CDR1 SGHTA, CDR2 FQGNSA. This chain's CDR3 is CASSFMGLAGEQYF. CDR3 DNA sequence: TGTGCCAGCAGTTTCATGGGACTAGCTGGCGAGCAGTACTTC.

This clone was seen a few times. The chain has TRBV12-5 and TRBJ2-3; D not certain. Trimming pared 7 bases from V and 6 bases from J, leaving 8 bases between. The CDR3 length is 11 residues. Germline values: CDR1 LGHNT, CDR2 FRNRAP. Written as DNA, the CDR3 is TGTGCTAGTGCCATAGGGGATACGCAGTATTTT. Its protein is CASAIGDTQYF.

This chain uses TRBV5-1 with TRBJ1-4; D remains ambiguous. V dropped 4 bases and J dropped 4 bases, with 8 bases sitting between them. Germline lookup yields CDR1 SGHRS and CDR2 YFSETQ. The CDR3 covers 13 residues. CDR3 nucleotide sequence: TGCGCCAGCAGCCCGGGAGGTAATGAAAAACTGTTTTTT. Translation: CASSPGGNEKLFF.

This rearrangement joins TRBV9 to TRBJ2-5; tentative D call: TRBD2 (5 bases). Germline lookup yields CDR1 SGDLS and CDR2 YYNGEE. The CDR3 extends over 17 amino acids. The ends were cut back, 0 bases at V and 5 bases at J, with 20 bases in the middle. CDR3 region: CASSVGRRLAFGETQYF. The CDR3, as DNA: TGTGCCAGCAGCGTAGGCCGGAGGCTAGCCTTCGGGGAGACCCAGTACTTC. Based on the CDR3 plus reference TRBV9 and TRBJ2-5, the full variable domain is DSGVTQTPKHLITATGQRVTLRCSPRSGDLSVYWYQQSLDQGLQFLIQYYNGEERAKGNILERFSAQQFPDLHSELNLSSLELGDSALYFCASSVGRRLAFGETQYFGPGTRLLVL.

In DNA, the CDR3 is TGCGCCAGCAGCCAAGAGTATAGCGGGAGCTACGAGCAGTACTTC. Its protein is CASSQEYSGSYEQYF. The rearrangement uses TRBV4-1 and TRBJ2-7, with 9 positions matching TRBD2. The CDR3 is made up of 15 amino acids. V was pared by 0 bases and J by 3 bases, with 3 bases of the junction left unmatched. Germline V gives CDR1 MGHRA, CDR2 YSYEKL.

The chain is built from TRBV12-1 and TRBJ2-2; TRBD2, the table's D call, was not compared with the DNA. TRBV12-1 is marked as a pseudogene. The CDR3 is 19 amino acids. The CDR3: CASSGGKTSGPQYTGELFF. The CDR3, as DNA: TGTGCCAGCAGCGGCGGGAAGACTAGCGGACCCCAATACACCGGGGAGCTGTTTTTT.

The sample holds one count of this clone. CDR3 residues: CASRPRGALNNEQFF. Here the CDR3 DNA reads TGTGCCAGCAGGCCCCGGGGCGCCCTTAACAATGAGCAGTTCTTC. This rearrangement joins TRBV6-5 to TRBJ2-1; either TRBD1 or TRBD2 may fit D (5 bases each). From germline, CDR1 is MNHEY and CDR2 SVGAGI. The CDR3 consists of 15 residues. V shed 6 bases and J shed 5 bases, with 17 bases lying between them.

The rearrangement joins TRBV28 to TRBJ2-3; D is unresolved. This CDR3 has 11 residues. Trimming shortened V by 3 bases and J by 6 bases, and 4 bases separated the two germline ends. Germline V gives CDR1 MDHEN, CDR2 SYDVKM. In nucleotides, the CDR3 is TGTGCCAGCAGTTTGTTTGATACGCAGTATTTT. Its translation is CASSLFDTQYF.

The gene calls are TRBV30 and TRBJ1-5, with D possibly being TRBD1 (5 bases). This CDR3 contains 21 residues. Germline V gene data show CDR1 as GTSNPN and CDR2 as SVGIG (reference sequence). The V gene lost 0 bases and the J gene lost 3 bases, with 30 bases spanning the gap. CDR3 residues: CAWSVRHSGREATTYNQPQHF. The CDR3 coding sequence is TGTGCCTGGAGTGTACGCCACTCGGGCAGGGAGGCTACAACTTACAATCAGCCCCAGCATTTT.

The chain combines TRBV5-1 with TRBJ2-7, with TRBD1 matching 10 bases. The CDR3 contains 15 residues. Unmatched junction bases numbered 8, after V lost 0 bases and J lost 8 bases. Germline V lookup: CDR1 SGHRS, CDR2 YFSETQ. The CDR3 here is CASSLEGTGAGKQYF. The CDR3 coding sequence is TGCGCCAGCAGCTTGGAAGGGACAGGGGCGGGGAAGCAGTACTTC.

The chain has TRBV19 and TRBJ2-5; maybe TRBD1 (5 bases). The CDR3 sequence is 14 residues long. The germline V gene has CDR1 LNHDA and CDR2 SQIVND (reference sequence). V lost 6 bases to trimming and J lost 1 base, with 12 bases between them. CDR3 bases: TGTGCCAGTAGCGATCAGGGTTTCCAAGAGACCCAGTACTTC. Amino acids: CASSDQGFQETQYF.

Only a few counts were recorded for this clone. V gene TRBV7-2 combines with J gene TRBJ2-7; 8 nucleotides line up with TRBD2. Germline CDR1 is SGHTA and CDR2 is FQGNSA. V shed 5 bases and J 3 bases; nucleotides not matched to a gene: 6. CDR3 length equals 14 residues. CDR3 sequence: CASSPGLGSYEQYF. Written as DNA, the CDR3 is TGTGCCAGCAGCCCGGGACTAGGAAGCTACGAGCAGTACTTC.